These 24 T cell receptor beta chains were sequenced from one sample in a study of T cells in Graves' hyperthyroidism and ophthalmopathy. Amplification of TCR beta CDR3 regions was performed using RNA transcripts as template. Initially, a first-round RT-PCR of the TCR CDR3 employed the HTBI primer set. TCRdb recomputed calls from the multiplex PCR reads with MiXCR, one row per CDR3 protein. The sample records almost 600,000 distinct CDR3 sequences, approximately 15% being singletons. Sample: blood. All receptors derive from a young woman with Graves' hyperthyroidism that later progressed to Graves' ophthalmopathy.

This clonotype was seen many times. The chain recombines TRBV18 with TRBJ1-2; tentative D call: TRBD1 (5 bases). From germline, CDR1 is KGHSH and CDR2 LQKENI. The V end was cut by 6 bases, the J end by 5 bases, with 10 bases between. The CDR3 runs 12 residues. Here the CDR3 DNA reads TGTGCCAGCTCCACGGGGGATTATGGCTACACCTTC. Translation: CASSTGDYGYTF.

This clonotype was seen many times. This rearrangement joins TRBV18 to TRBJ2-5; TRBD1 might be the D (5 bases). The CDR3 contains 15 residues. From germline, CDR1 is KGHSH and CDR2 LQKENI. V shed 1 base and J shed 2 bases, with 11 bases lying between them. CDR3 DNA: TGTGCCAGCTCACCACGGCAGGGCTTGCAAGAGACCCAGTACTTC. Translated: CASSPRQGLQETQYF.

This clonotype was seen at least ten times. The rearrangement links TRBV20-1 to TRBJ1-1; the match to TRBD1 covers 8 bases. CDR3 length: 14 amino acids. CDR1 DFQATT and CDR2 SNEGSKA come from the germline V gene (reference sequence). CDR3: CSATLGTGNTEAFF. The CDR3 coding sequence is TGCAGCGCCACACTAGGGACAGGTAACACTGAAGCTTTCTTT.

The rearrangement links TRBV12-3 or TRBV12-4 to TRBJ2-1, with a tentative D call TRBD1 (6 bases). Trimming took off 6 bases at V and 14 bases at J, with 26 bases between the two ends. The length of the CDR3 is 15 residues. CDR3 nucleotide sequence: TGTGCCAGCAGCCCCCTAGCCGGACAATGGGGGCGAGAGTTCTTC. Residues: CASSPLAGQWGREFF.

This clonotype was counted ten times or more. This chain joins TRBV11-1 and TRBJ2-5; D possibly uses TRBD1 or TRBD2 (5 bases each). V lost 5 bases to trimming and J lost 5 bases, with 15 bases between them. The CDR3 sequence is 14 residues long. Germline values: CDR1 SGHAT, CDR2 FQDESV (reference sequence). CDR3 protein: CASSPGTSVETQYF. CDR3 coding DNA: TGTGCCAGCAGCCCAGGGACGTCGGTGGAGACCCAGTACTTC.

There are many counts of this clonotype. Here the CDR3 DNA reads TGTGCCATCAGAGAAGACACTGAAGCTTTCTTT. Protein product: CAIREDTEAFF. The V call is TRBV10-3, the J call TRBJ1-1; D is unresolved. Trimming cost V 6 bases and J 3 bases, with 5 bases left between them. The CDR3 spans 11 residues. Germline loops: CDR1 ENHRY, CDR2 SYGVKD.

A note on this clonotype: This may be a read error, as it is one base from a much larger clone. The genes are TRBV4-1 and TRBJ2-3; 7 bases line up with TRBD1. The V gene end was trimmed by 10 bases and the J gene end by 4 bases; junction bases not matched to a gene: 14. The CDR3 contains 15 residues. Per germline, CDR1 MGHRA and CDR2 YSYEKL. CDR3 DNA sequence: TGCGCCACCTCACGGGGACAGATTAGCGCAGATACGCAGTATTTT. Its protein is CATSRGQISADTQYF.

The rearrangement joins TRBV6-2 or TRBV6-3 to TRBJ2-5, with 7 bases that match TRBD1. Unmatched junction bases numbered 6, after V lost 4 bases and J lost 1 base. The CDR3 covers 15 residues. Germline values: CDR1 MNHEY, CDR2 SVGEGT. The CDR3, as DNA: TGTGCCAGCAGTTCCCTATCAGGGGGCCAAGAGACCCAGTACTTC. Protein: CASSSLSGGQETQYF.

This clonotype was seen ten or more times. The chain uses TRBV20-1 and TRBJ2-3; the D gene is possibly TRBD1 (6 bases). V was cut by 7 bases and J by 2 bases, with 19 bases left in between. CDR3 length equals 15 residues. Germline loops: CDR1 DFQATT, CDR2 SNEGSKA (reference sequence). CDR3 loop: CSVGGVRGFTDTQYF. The CDR3 nucleotides read TGCAGTGTTGGGGGTGTCAGGGGCTTCACAGATACGCAGTATTTT.

There are many counts of this clonotype. V gene TRBV11-1 combines with J gene TRBJ2-2, with D perhaps given as TRBD1 or TRBD2 (5 bases each). The V end lost 1 base, the J end lost 5 bases, and 11 bases lay between the germline ends. Germline loops: CDR1 SGHAT, CDR2 FQDESV (reference sequence). The CDR3 length is 15 residues. The CDR3, as DNA: TGTGCCAGCAGCTTAGTGATTGGGGGAACCGGGGAGCTGTTTTTT. Translating gives CASSLVIGGTGELFF.

This clonotype was seen at least ten times. V usage is TRBV27 and J usage is TRBJ1-5, with 10 bases that match TRBD1. The V gene end was trimmed by 0 bases and the J gene end by 7 bases; junction bases not matched to a gene: 6. This CDR3 is 16 amino acids long. The germline V gene has CDR1 MNHEY and CDR2 SMNVEV (reference sequence). The CDR3 spells CASSLSSSTGGQPQHF. CDR3 bases: TGTGCCAGCAGTTTATCGTCGTCGACAGGGGGCCAGCCCCAGCATTTT.

The sample holds a few counts of this clonotype. This chain uses TRBV7-9 with TRBJ1-1; 7 positions match TRBD1. CDR1 is SEHNR, CDR2 FQNEAQ, per germline (reference sequence). V gave up 6 bases and J gave up 7 bases; unmatched junction bases: 14. This CDR3 spans 15 amino acids. CDR3 bases: TGTGCCAGCAGTGGAGGGGGCGCCTCCACTTTTGAAGCTTTCTTT. Its translation is CASSGGGASTFEAFF. The whole variable domain, remainder taken from reference TRBV7-9 and TRBJ1-1, is DTGVSQNPRHKITKRGQNVTFRCDPISEHNRLYWYRQTLGQGPEFLTYFQNEAQLEKSRLLSDRFSAERPKGSFSTLEIQRTEQGDSAMYLCASSGGGASTFEAFFGQGTRLTVV.

This clonotype was recorded many times. This chain links TRBV7-2 with TRBJ2-2; D unclear. Germline V CDR1 and CDR2: SGHTA, FQGNSA. The ends were cut back, 7 bases at V and 1 base at J, with 10 bases in the middle. This CDR3 contains 14 residues. The CDR3 nucleotides are TGTGCCAGCACCACCTACCGGAACACCGGGGAGCTGTTTTTT. It encodes CASTTYRNTGELFF.

This clonotype was picked up many times. This chain connects TRBV12-3 or TRBV12-4 to TRBJ1-5, with 8 bases identical to TRBD1. The CDR3 extends over 15 amino acids. V was clipped by 6 bases and J by 5 bases; unmatched bases: 9. The CDR3 coding sequence is TGTGCCAGCAGCTCGACAGGGGTTAGGGATCAGCCCCAGCATTTT. Protein sequence: CASSSTGVRDQPQHF.

This chain links TRBV7-9 with TRBJ2-1; perhaps TRBD2 as D (6 bases). Per germline, CDR1 SEHNR and CDR2 FQNEAQ (reference sequence). Trimming shortened V by 3 bases and J by 7 bases, and 25 bases separated the two germline ends. CDR3 length: 18 amino acids. The CDR3 nucleotides read TGTGCCAGCAGCTTTGGGGTAAGCTCGACGGGAGAGGATAATGAGCAGTTCTTC. Amino acids: CASSFGVSSTGEDNEQFF.

The chain carries TRBV28 and TRBJ1-2; D is undetermined. CDR1 is MDHEN, CDR2 SYDVKM, per germline. V lost 7 bases to trimming and J lost 7 bases, with 16 bases between them. The CDR3 runs 13 residues. The CDR3 DNA reads TGTGCCAGCACCTCTTTCCCCCCCTCTGGCTACACCTTC. As protein: CASTSFPPSGYTF.

The J gene is TRBJ1-3, the V gene TRBV29-1; TRBD1 is a possible D gene (5 bases). Trimming took off 0 bases at V and 0 bases at J, with 9 bases between the two ends. The CDR3 covers 15 residues. CDR1 and CDR2 from the germline V gene are SQVTM and ANQGSEA. Here the CDR3 DNA reads TGCAGCGTTGAAGAAGGGGCCTACTCTGGAAACACCATATATTTT. This encodes CSVEEGAYSGNTIYF.

This clonotype was counted ten times or more. The chain recombines TRBV28 with TRBJ2-2; either TRBD1 or TRBD2 may supply D (5 bases each). V was pared by 1 base and J by 2 bases, with 11 bases between. This CDR3 has 16 residues. Germline CDR1 MDHEN, CDR2 SYDVKM. CDR3 sequence reads: CASSLLAGTNTGELFF. The CDR3 DNA is TGTGCCAGCAGTTTATTAGCCGGGACCAACACCGGGGAGCTGTTTTTT.

This clonotype came up many times. The rearrangement links TRBV3-1 to TRBJ2-3; 14 positions match TRBD2. V dropped 5 bases and J dropped 4; count of bases not matched to a gene: 5. Germline V gene sequence: CDR1 LGHDT, CDR2 YNNKEL (reference sequence). The CDR3 length is 16 residues. This CDR3 is CASSWGTSGSSDTQYF. The CDR3 DNA reads as TGTGCCAGCAGCTGGGGGACTAGCGGGAGTTCAGATACGCAGTATTTT.

There are many counts of this clonotype. The chain is built from TRBV7-3 and TRBJ1-1; the D is unclear. The V gene lost 6 bases and the J gene lost 3 bases, with 11 bases spanning the gap. This CDR3 has 13 residues. Germline V CDR1 and CDR2: SGHTA, FQGTGA. CDR3 protein: CASSSSGYTEAFF. The CDR3 DNA reads as TGTGCCAGCAGTTCGTCGGGGTACACTGAAGCTTTCTTT. Together with reference TRBV7-3 and TRBJ1-1, the CDR3 gives the full variable domain: GAGVSQTPSNKVTEKGKYVELRCDPISGHTALYWYRQSLGQGPEFLIYFQGTGAADDSGLPNDRFFAVRPEGSVSTLKIQRTERGDSAVYLCASSSSGYTEAFFGQGTRLTVV.

This clonotype turned up a few times. This sequence joins TRBV6-1 and TRBJ1-1; D gene ambiguous. CDR3 length equals 14 residues. V was trimmed by 6 bases and J by 1 base, leaving 12 bases between them. The germline V gene encodes CDR1 MNHNS and CDR2 SASEGT. CDR3 DNA: TGTGCCAGCAGGACACCGGGAGAGAACACTGAAGCTTTCTTT. Its protein product is CASRTPGENTEAFF.

This clonotype occurred a few times. The chain combines TRBV29-1 with TRBJ2-3, with D perhaps assigned TRBD1 or TRBD2 (5 bases each). The CDR3 has 12 amino acids. Between the trimmed V and J ends, which lost 7 bases and 0 bases, there was a span of 8 bases. Germline values: CDR1 SQVTM, CDR2 ANQGSEA. CDR3 amino acids: CSGWDSTDTQYF. The CDR3 DNA follows: TGCAGCGGCTGGGACAGCACAGATACGCAGTATTTT.

V and J are TRBV3-1 and TRBJ2-7; D not certain. The CDR3 sequence is 15 residues long. The germline V gene has CDR1 LGHDT and CDR2 YNNKEL (reference sequence). Trimming stripped 3 bases from V and 1 base from J, with 13 bases between. The CDR3 sequence: CASSHPRRGSYEQYF. The CDR3 DNA is TGTGCCAGCAGCCACCCTCGGAGAGGATCCTACGAGCAGTACTTC.

This clonotype was picked up many times. The gene calls are TRBV25-1 and TRBJ1-1; D remains unclear. CDR1 MGHDK and CDR2 SYGVNS come from the germline V gene. The CDR3 covers 13 residues. The V end lost 4 bases, the J end lost 4 bases, and 10 bases lay between the germline ends. CDR3 nucleotide sequence: TGTGCCAGCAGTGGGTTCCTCGGCACTGAAGCTTTCTTT. Protein: CASSGFLGTEAFF.